This is a list of T cell receptor beta chains from one sample in a study of T-cell reconstitution after alpha-beta-depleted transplantation in children. One entry per CDR3 protein results from TCRdb running MiXCR on the PCR reads. This table holds approximately 170,000 distinct CDR3 sequences, 11% found once. Source: PBMCs, taken before TCRalphabeta/CD19-depleted stem cell transplant. Source of these receptors: a boy between 2 and 10 years old with acute myeloid leukemia, due to receive a stem cell transplant. Each CDR3 is given with its conserved first and last residue. Fields, in order: clone size, D gene, V gene, J gene, CDR3 protein, CDR3 DNA. The D gene is left open where the match is weak. The size entry is marked missing in some rows and otherwise reads once, few, many or a size class.

>NA|NA|TRBV6-1|TRBJ1-2
CASSELGGYGYTF
TGTGCCAGCAGTGAACTGGGTGGCTATGGCTACACCTTC
>many|NA|TRBV7-9|TRBJ1-1
CATEAPLQVNTEAFF
TGTGCCACCGAAGCTCCGCTACAAGTGAACACTGAAGCTTTCTTT
>many|NA|TRBV12-3/TRBV12-4|TRBJ2-1
CASSLAGGPSSEQFF
TGTGCCAGCAGTTTAGCGGGGGGGCCGAGTTCCGAGCAGTTCTTC
>many|TRBD1|TRBV5-1|TRBJ2-7
CASSFDRDHEQYF
TGCGCCAGCAGCTTCGACAGGGACCACGAGCAGTACTTC
>many|NA|TRBV12-3/TRBV12-4|TRBJ2-3
CASSLSSADTQYF
TGTGCCAGCAGTCTCAGTTCGGCCGATACGCAGTATTTT
>many|TRBD2|TRBV7-2|TRBJ2-5
CASSLVLYGGEETQYF
TGTGCCAGCAGCTTAGTCCTTTACGGGGGGGAAGAGACCCAGTACTTC
>many|NA|TRBV5-6|TRBJ1-1
CASSEHHRNTEAFF
TGTGCCAGCAGCGAACATCATCGTAACACTGAAGCTTTCTTT
>many|TRBD2|TRBV24-1|TRBJ2-1
CATSDPGTSGSDEQFF
TGTGCCACCAGTGATCCCGGGACTAGCGGGAGTGACGAGCAGTTCTTC
>many|TRBD1|TRBV6-4|TRBJ2-2
CASSEQGAGTGELFF
TGTGCCAGCAGTGAACAGGGGGCTGGCACCGGGGAGCTGTTTTTT
>many|NA|TRBV5-1|TRBJ2-3
CASSRRQVSTDTQYF
TGCGCCAGCTCCCGACGACAGGTTAGCACAGATACGCAGTATTTT
>few|NA|TRBV11-2|TRBJ1-5
CASSETGSGQPQHF
TGTGCCAGCAGCGAAACAGGGTCAGGGCAGCCCCAGCATTTT
>NA|TRBD1|TRBV2|TRBJ2-1
CASSEIWGQGASGYNEQFF
TGTGCCAGCAGTGAAATATGGGGACAGGGGGCGTCGGGTTACAATGAGCAGTTCTTC
>many|TRBD2|TRBV29-1|TRBJ2-7
CSAVRTSGRSKSSYEQYF
TGCAGCGCAGTAAGGACTAGCGGGAGGTCCAAGAGCTCCTACGAGCAGTACTTC
>many|TRBD2|TRBV10-3|TRBJ2-1
CAIRQLAYNEQFF
TGTGCCATCAGACAACTAGCGTACAATGAGCAGTTCTTC
>many|TRBD2|TRBV5-1|TRBJ2-1
CASSYGGGGEQFF
TGCGCCAGCAGCTACGGCGGGGGGGGTGAGCAGTTCTTC
>many|NA|TRBV20-1|TRBJ1-1
CSARFWGGNTEAFF
TGCAGTGCTAGATTTTGGGGGGGTAACACTGAAGCTTTCTTT
>many|TRBD2|TRBV5-1|TRBJ2-2
CASSFQLAGNTGELFF
TGCGCCAGCAGCTTCCAGCTAGCGGGGAACACCGGGGAGCTGTTTTTT
>NA|NA|TRBV7-9|TRBJ2-2
CASDRPNTGELFF
TGTGCCAGCGACAGGCCGAACACCGGGGAGCTGTTTTTT
>many|TRBD1|TRBV28|TRBJ2-7
CASSTIRGDRGFREQYF
TGTGCCAGCAGTACAATACGCGGGGACAGGGGATTTCGGGAGCAGTACTTC
>many|NA|TRBV3-1|TRBJ2-4
CASSQDLPTAKNIQYF
TGTGCCAGCAGCCAAGATCTGCCGACAGCCAAAAACATTCAGTACTTC
>few|NA|TRBV12-3/TRBV12-4|TRBJ2-4
CASRPQGLENIQYF
TGTGCCAGCAGGCCACAGGGATTAGAAAACATTCAGTACTTC
>many|TRBD2|TRBV15|TRBJ2-1
CATSPSSGRPNEQFF
TGTGCCACCAGCCCGAGTAGCGGGAGGCCCAATGAGCAGTTCTTC
>NA|NA|TRBV11-2|TRBJ2-2
CASSPDYPNTGELFF
TGTGCCAGCAGCCCGGACTATCCGAACACCGGGGAGCTGTTTTTT
>many|NA|TRBV7-6|TRBJ2-6
CASRDSKGANVLTF
TGTGCCAGCAGGGACAGCAAGGGGGCCAACGTCCTGACTTTC
>many|NA|TRBV14|TRBJ2-6
CASSPQQGSGANVLTF
TGTGCCAGCAGCCCTCAACAGGGATCCGGGGCCAACGTCCTGACTTTC
>many|NA|TRBV27|TRBJ1-2
CASSLSLAPELHGYTF
TGTGCCAGCAGTTTAAGTCTGGCTCCGGAGTTGCATGGCTACACCTTC
>many|NA|TRBV20-1|TRBJ2-1
CSAIYNEQFF
TGCAGTGCCATATACAATGAGCAGTTCTTC
>NA|NA|TRBV5-1|TRBJ2-1
CASSLVPPGSVGSHEQFF
TGTGCCAGCAGTTTGGTCCCCCCGGGCAGTGTGGGGTCCCATGAGCAGTTCTTC